Listed below are T cell receptor beta chains from one sample, sequenced in a study of technical replicates of blood from a few donors. The protocol was immunoSEQ multiplex PCR, while the TCRdb copy is restricted to in-frame clones and leaves out a portion. The sample holds under 90,000 clones, roughly 96% seen once. Sequencing input: T cells isolated from PBMCs. The receptors were gathered from a human donor in good health. The CDR3 runs from the conserved cysteine through the conserved F or W. The D gene is left open where the match is weak. Some rows have no size entry. The others give once, few or many, or a class for an expanded clone.

>.|TRBV7-8|.|TRBJ2-7
TGTGCCAGCAGCTTAGGGGGATCGGGGTGGGATCGACACTACGAGCAGTACTTC
CASSLGGSGWDRHYEQYF
>TRBD2|TRBV5-1|.|TRBJ2-1
TGCGCCAGCAGCTTGACTAGCGGGGCCTACAATGAGCAGTTCTTC
CASSLTSGAYNEQFF
>.|TRBV30|.|TRBJ2-1
TGTGCCTGGACACCGAGAGAGGGGGAAGGTTACAATGAGCAGTTCTTC
CAWTPREGEGYNEQFF
>.|TRBV7-9|.|TRBJ1-1
TGTGCCAGCAACCAAATCTGGCAGGCCGGAACTGAAGCTTTCTTT
CASNQIWQAGTEAFF
>TRBD2|TRBV28|.|TRBJ2-7
TGTGCCAGCACGACTAGCGGGTCGGCCTACGAGCAGTACTTC
CASTTSGSAYEQYF
>.|TRBV18|.|TRBJ1-1
TGTGCCAGCTCACCCACTAAGACAGGCCCGAACACTGAAGCTTTCTTT
CASSPTKTGPNTEAFF
>.|TRBV30|.|TRBJ1-1
TGTGCCTGGAGTGTACTTGTGAACACTGAAGCTTTCTTT
CAWSVLVNTEAFF
>.|TRBV18|.|TRBJ2-7
TGTGCCAGCTCACCAGGGACACGTTCCATCGAGCAGTACTTC
CASSPGTRSIEQYF
>TRBD1|TRBV5-4|.|TRBJ2-2
TGTGCCAGCAGCTTGCCGGACAGGGACACCGGGGAGCTGTTTTTT
CASSLPDRDTGELFF
>.|TRBV7-9|.|TRBJ2-1
TGTGCCAGCACTGAACAAAATGAGCAGTTCTTC
CASTEQNEQFF
>.|TRBV2|.|TRBJ2-5
TGTGCCAGCAGGACCGGGGTTCAGACCCAGTACTTC
CASRTGVQTQYF
>.|TRBV2|.|TRBJ2-7
TGTGCCAGCAGGGGGCGGGGACTCTCCTACGAGCAGTACTTC
CASRGRGLSYEQYF
>TRBD2|TRBV19|.|TRBJ2-5
TGTGCCAGTAGTATGACGGGGGGCCAAGAGACCCAGTACTTC
CASSMTGGQETQYF
>TRBD1|TRBV27|.|TRBJ1-5
TGTGCCAGCAGCATACAGGGGGCTGCGGGTCAGCCCCAGCATTTT
CASSIQGAAGQPQHF
>.|TRBV18|.|TRBJ1-5
TGTGCCAGCTCACCCTTAGATAATCAGCCCCAGCATTTT
CASSPLDNQPQHF
>.|TRBV9|.|TRBJ2-3
TGTGCCAGCAGCGTAGAAGGGGAGGTAGATACGCAGTATTTT
CASSVEGEVDTQYF
>.|TRBV28|.|TRBJ1-1
TGTGCCAGCAGTTTCGGGGGTGAAGCTTTCTTT
CASSFGGEAFF
>.|TRBV11-3|.|TRBJ2-7
TGTGCCAGCACCCCTCCCCCGGCGGGCGAGCAGTACTTC
CASTPPPAGEQYF
>.|TRBV18|.|TRBJ2-1
TGTGCCAGCTCACCCGTTCACATAAGCTCCTACAATGAGCAGTTCTTC
CASSPVHISSYNEQFF
>TRBD2|TRBV6-5|.|TRBJ2-3
TGTGCCAGCAGTTGGGAAGCGGGAGTTATAGATACGCAGTATTTT
CASSWEAGVIDTQYF
>TRBD2|TRBV2|.|TRBJ2-3
TGTGCCTGCCGGACTAGCGGGGCAGATACGCAGTATTTT
CACRTSGADTQYF
>TRBD1|TRBV14|once|TRBJ1-4
TGTGCCAGCAGCCTCGGGACAGGGAATGAAAAACTGTTTTTT
CASSLGTGNEKLFF